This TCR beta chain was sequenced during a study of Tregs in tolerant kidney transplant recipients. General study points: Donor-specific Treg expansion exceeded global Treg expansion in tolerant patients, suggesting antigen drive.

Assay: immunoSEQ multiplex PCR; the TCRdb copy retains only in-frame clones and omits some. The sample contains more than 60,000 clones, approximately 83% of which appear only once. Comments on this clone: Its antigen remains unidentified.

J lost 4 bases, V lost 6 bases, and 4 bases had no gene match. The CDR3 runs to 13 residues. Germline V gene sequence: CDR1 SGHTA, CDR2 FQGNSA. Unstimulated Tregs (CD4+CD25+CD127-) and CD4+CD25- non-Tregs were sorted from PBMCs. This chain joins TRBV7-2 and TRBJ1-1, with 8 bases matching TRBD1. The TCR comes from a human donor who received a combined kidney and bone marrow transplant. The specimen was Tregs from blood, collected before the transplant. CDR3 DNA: TGTGCCAGCAGGGCTACAGGGGGCACTGAAGCTTTCTTT. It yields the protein CASRATGGTEAFF.